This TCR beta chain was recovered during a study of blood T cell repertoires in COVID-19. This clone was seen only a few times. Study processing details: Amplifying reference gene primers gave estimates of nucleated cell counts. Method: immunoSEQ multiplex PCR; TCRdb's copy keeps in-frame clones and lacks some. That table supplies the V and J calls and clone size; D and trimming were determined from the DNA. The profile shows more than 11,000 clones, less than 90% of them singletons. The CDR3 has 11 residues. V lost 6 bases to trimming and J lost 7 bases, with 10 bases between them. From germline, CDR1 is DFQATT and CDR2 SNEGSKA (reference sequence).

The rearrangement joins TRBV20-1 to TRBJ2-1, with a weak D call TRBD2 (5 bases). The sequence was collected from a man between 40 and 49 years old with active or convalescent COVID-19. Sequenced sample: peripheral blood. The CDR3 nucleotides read TGCAGTGCGCCGGGGTTTAATGAGCAGTTCTTC. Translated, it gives CSAPGFNEQFF.